This T cell receptor beta chain was profiled in a study of blood T cells in healthy people across ages. The study, taken as a whole, reports: PBMCs were not sorted, which prevented a conclusive comparison of naive versus antigen-experienced cells.

Turning to this clonotype: What it recognizes is unknown.

A J-beta primer mix and a sample-barcoded 5' primer were used in a second PCR of about 7 to 11 cycles. Every sample returned 2.5 million or more CDR3-containing paired-end reads. TCRdb redid the calling of the 5' RACE reads with MiXCR, one entry per CDR3 protein. The top ten hold around 4% of the sample, which has about 1.5 million distinct CDR3 sequences, about 42% seen once. Peripheral blood was drawn, approximately 9.7 milliliters per donor. This CDR3 comprises 15 residues. Germline CDR1 is SQVTM and CDR2 is ANQGSEA. The receptor's source is a woman aged 18-29 years in good health. The rearrangement joins TRBV29-1 to TRBJ2-7; 11 positions match TRBD2. The J call may be mistaken, given a closer DNA end match to TRBJ2-5. What was sequenced was blood. The CDR3 region is CSVEDLAGGFKTQYF. The CDR3 region has the DNA TGCAGCGTAGAGGACTTAGCGGGAGGGTTTAAGACCCAGTACTTC.